Following are 13 T cell receptor beta chains from one sample sequenced in a study of shared clonotypes between healthy human individuals. TCRdb keeps only in-frame clones here, not all; method: immunoSEQ multiplex PCR. The sample consists of fewer than 1 million clones, around 96% of them appearing once. Naive CD8 isolation took CD45RO-negative cells positively selected for CCR7 and excluded terminally differentiated effector memory CD45RA+ cells. The sequenced material came from naive CD8+ T cells sorted from blood. The receptors here all came from a young man in good health.

The V gene is TRBV10-3, the J gene TRBJ2-7; tentatively, D is TRBD1 (6 bases). Per germline, CDR1 ENHRY and CDR2 SYGVKD. The CDR3 runs to 16 residues. The germline V and J ends were trimmed by 2 bases and 0 bases, with 14 bases remaining between them. The CDR3 DNA is TGTGCCATCAGTGAGGCAGGACAGTCCTCCTCCTACGAGCAGTACTTC. It encodes CAISEAGQSSSYEQYF.

The gene calls are TRBV6-1 and TRBJ1-2, with D possibly being TRBD1 (5 bases). Per the germline V gene, CDR1 is MNHNS and CDR2 is SASEGT. The CDR3 length is 11 residues. Between the trimmed V and J ends, which lost 6 bases and 3 bases, there was a span of 5 bases. CDR3 nucleotides: TGTGCCAGCAGGACAGACTATGGCTACACCTTC. It yields the protein CASRTDYGYTF.

V and J are TRBV7-2 and TRBJ1-5; D might be TRBD1 (5 bases). Germline CDR1 reads SGHTA; CDR2 reads FQGNSA. There are 16 residues in the CDR3. V lost 2 bases, J lost 2 bases, and 13 bases lay in between. The CDR3 nucleotides read TGTGCCAGCAGCTTAAGCGGGGGGTTTCGCAATCAGCCCCAGCATTTT. This translates into CASSLSGGFRNQPQHF.

V is TRBV27 and J is TRBJ2-7; TRBD1 or TRBD2 may be the D gene (5 bases each). CDR3 length: 14 amino acids. V lost 5 bases and J lost 3, with 14 bases in between. Germline CDR1 is MNHEY and CDR2 is SMNVEV (reference sequence). CDR3 coding DNA: TGTGCCAGCAGTGATTACGGGGCTGGCTACGAGCAGTACTTC. It yields the protein CASSDYGAGYEQYF.

In this sample, this clone turned up once. The V gene is TRBV4-1, the J gene TRBJ2-3; 8 bases fit TRBD2. The CDR3 is made up of 17 amino acids. Germline V gene lookup returns CDR1 MGHRA and CDR2 YSYEKL. J gave up 1 base and V 1 base, and 7 bases lay outside the gene matches. CDR3 residues: CASSQGYGAGGTDTQYF. CDR3 bases: TGCGCCAGCAGCCAAGGATATGGAGCGGGGGGCACAGATACGCAGTATTTT.

The chain links TRBV28 to TRBJ2-5; TRBD2 aligns across 9 bases. This CDR3 has 16 residues. V dropped 2 bases and J dropped 2; count of bases not matched to a gene: 6. Germline V gene data show CDR1 as MDHEN and CDR2 as SYDVKM. The CDR3 is CASSLGEREVQETQYF. CDR3 sequence (DNA): TGTGCCAGCAGTTTAGGGGAGCGGGAGGTGCAAGAGACCCAGTACTTC.

This rearrangement joins TRBV7-9 to TRBJ2-7, with TRBD1 matching over 7 bases. V shed 4 bases and J 1 base; nucleotides not matched to a gene: 10. The V gene's germline CDR1 is SEHNR and CDR2 FQNEAQ (reference sequence). This CDR3 region has 16 residues. The CDR3 nucleotides are TGTGCCAGCAGCTCTACTTCGACAGGGCTATCCTACGAGCAGTACTTC. It encodes CASSSTSTGLSYEQYF.

The chain is built from TRBV7-9 and TRBJ1-3; TRBD1 is a possible D gene (6 bases). The V end was cut by 1 base, the J end by 0 bases, with 13 bases between. This CDR3 contains 17 residues. The germline V gene encodes CDR1 SEHNR and CDR2 FQNEAQ (reference sequence). For the CDR3, the DNA is TGTGCCAGCAGCTTAGGGTCTGGGGGGGCCTCTGGAAACACCATATATTTT. This codes for CASSLGSGGASGNTIYF.

The V and J genes are TRBV7-9 and TRBJ1-2; D gene ambiguous. This CDR3 contains 16 residues. V gave up 3 bases and J gave up 4 bases, with 18 bases separating them. Germline V CDR1 and CDR2: SEHNR, FQNEAQ (reference sequence). The CDR3: CASSLEPSTRSYGYTF. The CDR3 bases are TGTGCCAGCAGCTTGGAGCCCTCTACACGGAGCTATGGCTACACCTTC.

The CDR3, as DNA: TGCGCCAGCAGCTTGTCCTGGGGGGGACAGAGTTCCTACAATGAGCAGTTCTTC. This translates into CASSLSWGGQSSYNEQFF. The rearrangement uses TRBV5-1 and TRBJ2-1; D might be TRBD1 or TRBD2, each matching 7 bases. V shed 1 base and J shed 1 base, with 18 bases lying between them. This CDR3 has 18 amino acids. The germline CDR1 and CDR2 sequences are SGHRS and YFSETQ.

V is TRBV14 and J is TRBJ2-7; unclear D gene. The V end was cut by 4 bases, the J end by 5 bases, with 12 bases between. The CDR3 is 13 amino acids. The germline CDR1 and CDR2 sequences are SGHDN and FVKESK. CDR3 amino acids: CASSRTLGNEQYF. The CDR3 coding sequence is TGTGCCAGCAGCCGAACATTGGGGAACGAGCAGTACTTC.

The rearrangement links TRBV28 to TRBJ2-7; either TRBD1 or TRBD2 may fit D (6 bases each). Germline CDR1 MDHEN, CDR2 SYDVKM. This CDR3 is built from 13 residues. The V gene lost 6 bases and the J gene lost 2 bases, with 11 bases spanning the gap. The CDR3 spells CASSGGQTYEQYF. As DNA, the CDR3 is TGTGCCAGCAGCGGGGGACAAACCTACGAGCAGTACTTC.

The chain recombines TRBV2 with TRBJ1-1, with D possibly being TRBD1 (5 bases). The germline V gene has CDR1 SNHLY and CDR2 FYNNEI. V gave up 1 base and J gave up 1 base, with 10 bases separating them. The CDR3 is made up of 15 amino acids. The CDR3 reads CASSEGLQANTEAFF. DNA for the CDR3: TGTGCCAGCAGTGAAGGGTTACAGGCGAACACTGAAGCTTTCTTT.